This is a list of T cell receptor beta chains from one sample in a study of T cell repertoires in cytomegalovirus infection. In TCRdb, the reads were re-called with MiXCR into one record per CDR3 protein. The profile shows about half a million distinct CDR3 sequences, 40% to 50% of them singletons. The antigens for these receptors are not known. The specimen was cultured PBMCs, collected from culture after CMV antigen stimulation. The receptors were sampled from a human donor in good health (CMV status not recorded). Some clones in this sample may be carry-over from other donors' samples. The CDR3 runs from the conserved cysteine through the conserved F or W. Clone size is not always given. Where it is, it says once, few, many or a class for expanded clones.

V: TRBV7-9
J: TRBJ1-2
size: .
CDR3: CASSPVRGPANYGYTF

V: TRBV12-3/TRBV12-4
J: TRBJ1-1
size: few
CDR3: CASSRGQGLMNTEAFF

V: TRBV4-3
J: TRBJ2-1
size: .
CDR3: CASRGGLAGNNEQFF

V: TRBV12-3/TRBV12-4
J: TRBJ2-2
size: .
CDR3: CASSLRSGRAPGELFF

V: TRBV7-6
J: TRBJ1-1
size: .
CDR3: CASSARRGAETEAFF

V: TRBV4-1
J: TRBJ2-3
size: .
CDR3: CASSQGLYASGGDTQYF

V: TRBV27
J: TRBJ2-5
size: .
CDR3: CASSYGRLETQYF

V: TRBV12-5
J: TRBJ2-5
size: few
CDR3: CASGLVAEETQYF

V: TRBV7-1
J: TRBJ1-6
size: .
CDR3: CASNPPRSGPGSPLHF

V: TRBV20-1
J: TRBJ2-3
size: medium-sized
CDR3: CSARTVWGELTDTQYF

V: TRBV11-1
J: TRBJ2-5
size: .
CDR3: CASSLSMGETQYF

V: TRBV10-2
J: TRBJ2-1
size: .
CDR3: CASSESSPGLTYNEQFF

V: TRBV7-2
J: TRBJ1-5
size: few
CDR3: CASSPGRGVEAAQHF

V: TRBV29-1
J: TRBJ2-7
size: few
CDR3: CSVGTTYEQYF

V: TRBV7-9
J: TRBJ1-4
size: .
CDR3: CASSPPRGQRSNEKLFF

V: TRBV3-1
J: TRBJ2-2
size: .
CDR3: CASSQAGFAGELFF

V: TRBV6-2/TRBV6-3
J: TRBJ2-7
size: few
CDR3: CASSYIGNNEQYF

V: TRBV6-1
J: TRBJ1-1
size: .
CDR3: CASRQQTYTEAFF

V: TRBV7-6
J: TRBJ2-7
size: .
CDR3: CASTRGATYEQYF

V: TRBV5-3
J: TRBJ2-5
size: .
CDR3: CASSSGGRLQETQYF

V: TRBV7-2
J: TRBJ2-1
size: .
CDR3: CASSKRLGLATYNEQFF

V: TRBV24-1
J: TRBJ2-1
size: .
CDR3: CATSDLPSSSYNEQFF

V: TRBV20-1
J: TRBJ2-5
size: .
CDR3: CSGPPGGPQETQYF

V: TRBV12-3/TRBV12-4
J: TRBJ1-2
size: .
CDR3: CASSFISNPGVF

V: TRBV12-3/TRBV12-4
J: TRBJ1-1
size: few
CDR3: CASNPGNTEAFF

V: TRBV5-1
J: TRBJ1-1
size: few
CDR3: CASSLEHPNTEAFF

V: TRBV7-9
J: TRBJ1-2
size: .
CDR3: CASSPEVRLYGYTF

V: TRBV6-2/TRBV6-3
J: TRBJ1-2
size: .
CDR3: CASRSTRDKTLWPGGYTF

V: TRBV10-3
J: TRBJ2-7
size: few
CDR3: CAIRPGQGGHEQYF

V: TRBV2
J: TRBJ2-3
size: few
CDR3: CASSQDLSGRTDTQYF

V: TRBV24-1
J: TRBJ2-5
size: .
CDR3: CATSAHSAETQYF

V: TRBV12-3/TRBV12-4
J: TRBJ2-2
size: .
CDR3: CASSPYDTGELFF

V: TRBV7-2
J: TRBJ2-5
size: many
CDR3: CASSLEVGKSETQYF

V: TRBV4-1
J: TRBJ1-2
size: .
CDR3: CASSQDPWTASGYTF

V: TRBV7-2
J: TRBJ2-1
size: .
CDR3: CASGFAGGPYYEQFF

V: TRBV6-1
J: TRBJ1-4
size: once
CDR3: CASSEWTTNEKLFF

V: TRBV19
J: TRBJ2-7
size: .
CDR3: CASSIPPTRTYEQYF

V: TRBV7-9
J: TRBJ1-1
size: once
CDR3: CASSQRDRADTEAFF